This TCR beta chain was documented in a study of cytomegalovirus exposure and HLA in healthy donors. Study-wide background: Unique TCR beta sequences numbering 95 million to 130 million came from 190 million or so T cells in an earlier analysis.

Remarks on this clone: Its antigen remains unknown.

Findings and limits, study-wide: Indistinguishable V segments, including TRBV6-2 and TRBV6-3, were excluded. Serostatus for CMV was the only available immune exposure information. Among TCR beta chains, those listed as cytomegalovirus-associated numbered fewer than 200.

The PCR ran on 60 Vbeta and 13 Jbeta primers. The protocol was immunoSEQ multiplex PCR, while the TCRdb copy is restricted to in-frame clones and leaves out a portion. Of about 160,000 clones in the sample, roughly 79% are singletons; the top ten hold 1.3%. The V end lost 4 bases, the J end lost 2 bases, and 8 bases lay between the germline ends. Germline values: CDR1 SNHLY, CDR2 FYNNEI. This CDR3 contains 13 residues. This clonotype originated in a man under 40 in good health and CMV-seronegative. Sequenced: PBMCs. J is TRBJ1-2 and V is TRBV2, with a weak D call TRBD1 (5 bases). For the CDR3, the DNA is TGTGCCAGCAGTGGGGACTTCAACTATGGCTACACCTTC. Translating it yields CASSGDFNYGYTF.